The rows below give T cell receptor beta chains drawn from one sample of a study of graft-versus-host responses after intestinal transplantation. The repertoire was sequenced with immunoSEQ multiplex PCR; TCRdb's copy has only in-frame clones and lacks some. The data contain 20,000 to 25,000 clones, around 94% of them seen just once; the ten biggest clones take up 0.4% to 0.55%. This specimen consisted of PBMCs, obtained 156 days after intestinal transplant. These TCRs come from a human patient who received an intestinal transplant, so some T cells may come from the graft donor. Both conserved end residues are part of each CDR3. A D gene is named only where the DNA matches it firmly. Only some rows state a clone size, as once, few, many or a class for expanded clones.

>TRBV29-1|.|TRBJ2-1|.
TGCAGCGTGGCAGGGCCTAGCTCCTACAATGAGCAGTTCTTC
CSVAGPSSYNEQFF
>TRBV4-2|.|TRBJ2-1|TRBD2
TGTGCCAGCAGCCAAGGATTCGGACTAGCGGGATCCTACAATGAGCAGTTCTTC
CASSQGFGLAGSYNEQFF
>TRBV5-4|.|TRBJ1-2|.
TGTGCCAGCAGCTTGCGAGGACGGAACTATGGCTACACCTTC
CASSLRGRNYGYTF
>TRBV5-4|.|TRBJ2-5|TRBD1
TGTGCCAGCAGCTTAAACCCGGGACAGCTGTACCAAGAGACCCAGTACTTC
CASSLNPGQLYQETQYF
>TRBV9|.|TRBJ1-2|.
TGTGCCAGCAGCGCTCCGGGTTGGGGCTACACCTTC
CASSAPGWGYTF
>TRBV4-1|.|TRBJ1-1|.
TGCGCCAGCAGCCAAGTCGAGGGGAACACTGAAGCTTTCTTT
CASSQVEGNTEAFF
>TRBV6-6|.|TRBJ2-5|.
TGTGCCAGCAGAGCTCCCCGAGTCCAGACCCAGTACTTC
CASRAPRVQTQYF
>TRBV4-3|.|TRBJ1-1|.
TGCGCCAGCAGCCCCGGCCCTCTAGCCACTGAAGCTTTCTTT
CASSPGPLATEAFF
>TRBV7-3|few|TRBJ1-1|.
TGTGCCAGCAGCTTAAGACGGGGGGAGAACACTGAAGCTTTCTTT
CASSLRRGENTEAFF
>TRBV4-1|.|TRBJ2-3|.
TGCGCCAGCAGCCAAGTCGGCCCGGGTTCCGGGTATAGCACAGATACGCAGTATTTT
CASSQVGPGSGYSTDTQYF
>TRBV5-1|.|TRBJ2-3|.
TGCGCCAGCAGCTTGGGGGATACGCAGTATTTT
CASSLGDTQYF
>TRBV7-9|few|TRBJ2-1|TRBD1
TGTGCCAGCAGCCCACGACAGGGGAGGACGGTACCCTACAATGAGCAGTTCTTC
CASSPRQGRTVPYNEQFF
>TRBV6-5|.|TRBJ2-3|.
TGTGCCAGCAGTTACTCGTTCACCTCTAGCACAGATACGCAGTATTTT
CASSYSFTSSTDTQYF
>TRBV5-6|.|TRBJ2-5|.
TGTGCCAGCAGCTTGGTCCTGCATGGGACCCAGTACTTC
CASSLVLHGTQYF
>TRBV23-1|.|TRBJ1-5|.
TGCGCCAGCAGTCCAGGGGCAGGCCGTTATAGCAATCAGCCCCAGCATTTT
CASSPGAGRYSNQPQHF
>TRBV7-9|.|TRBJ2-1|.
TGTGCCAGCAGCTTAACTAGCTCCTACAATGAGCAGTTCTTC
CASSLTSSYNEQFF
>TRBV5-4|.|TRBJ2-5|TRBD2
TGTGCCAGCAGTTCGTGGGGGACTAGTCAACAGACCCAGTACTTC
CASSSWGTSQQTQYF
>TRBV5-1|once|TRBJ2-1|TRBD2
TGCGCCAGCAGCTTGGGGACTAGCGGGAGTTGGTTCTTC
CASSLGTSGSWFF
>TRBV7-2|.|TRBJ2-7|.
TGTGCCAGCAGCCCCGGACGGAACTCCTACGAGCAGTACTTC
CASSPGRNSYEQYF
>TRBV7-9|.|TRBJ1-1|.
TGTGCCAGCAGCTTAACAGCTATGAACACTGAAGCTTTCTTT
CASSLTAMNTEAFF
>TRBV7-9|.|TRBJ2-1|TRBD2
TGTGCCAGCAGCTTAGAGGCGGGGGGACATATTACCTACAATGAGCAGTTCTTC
CASSLEAGGHITYNEQFF
>TRBV10-2|few|TRBJ2-1|TRBD2
TGCGCCAGCAGTGAGTCCAGCGGGGCATTCAATGAGCAGTTCTTC
CASSESSGAFNEQFF
>TRBV7-9|.|TRBJ1-4|TRBD1
TGTGCCAGCAGCTTATGGCCGGGACAGGGTTTTTCTTACGGAAAACTGTTTTTT
CASSLWPGQGFSYGKLFF
>TRBV28|.|TRBJ1-5|.
TGTGCCAGCAGTTCAGGGAATCAGCCCCAGCATTTT
CASSSGNQPQHF
>TRBV6-1|few|TRBJ1-5|.
TGTGCCAGCAGTGAACTGACAGGCCCCAATCAGCCCCAGCATTTT
CASSELTGPNQPQHF
>TRBV11-2|.|TRBJ2-7|TRBD2
TGTGCCAGCAGCTTAGATCGGACCGGGACTAGCAACGAGCAGTACTTC
CASSLDRTGTSNEQYF
>TRBV9|.|TRBJ1-4|.
TGTGCCAGCAGCGTAGGGGGCGGGGATAATGAAAAACTGTTTTTT
CASSVGGGDNEKLFF